This T cell receptor beta chain came from a study of early T cells in non-severe SARS-CoV-2 infection. Trimming shortened V by 1 base and J by 4 bases, and 13 bases separated the two germline ends. Germline CDR1 reads KGHSH; CDR2 reads LQKENI. The CDR3 is made up of 15 amino acids. This clonotype was counted many times. A single record per CDR3 protein comes from TCRdb applying MiXCR to the 5' RACE reads. The data show under 60,000 distinct CDR3 sequences, with around 5.6% seen just once and just over 4.5% held by the top ten. V gene TRBV18 combines with J gene TRBJ1-1; TRBD1 is a possible D gene (6 bases). The receptor was isolated from an adult who was a healthcare worker with PCR-confirmed SARS-CoV-2 infection or an uninfected control (not recorded which). The specimen was whole blood. CDR3 loop: CASSPHKGGTTEAFF. The CDR3 bases are TGTGCCAGCTCACCACACAAAGGGGGGACCACTGAAGCTTTCTTT.